Presented here are 27 T cell receptor beta chains from one specimen sequenced in a study of blood T cell repertoires in COVID-19. Data came from immunoSEQ multiplex PCR; TCRdb stores just in-frame clones and leaves some out. Of 20,000 to 25,000 clones in the sample, approximately 88% were seen once. The sequencing sample was made of peripheral blood. These receptors came from a man older than 75 with active or convalescent COVID-19.

This clone was detected once. This chain links TRBV19 with TRBJ2-1, with TRBD2 identical over 7 bases. CDR3 length equals 15 residues. V lost 3 bases, J lost 4 bases, and 6 bases stayed unmatched. Looked up from germline, CDR1 is LNHDA and CDR2 is SQIVND (reference sequence). CDR3 loop: CASSIQRGGYNEQFF. DNA of the CDR3: TGTGCCAGTAGTATCCAGCGGGGAGGTTACAATGAGCAGTTCTTC.

This chain joins TRBV2 and TRBJ2-3; 10 bases match TRBD2. The J segment lost 1 base and the V segment lost 6 bases, leaving 4 bases of the junction unmatched. This CDR3 is 15 amino acids long. Germline V lookup: CDR1 SNHLY, CDR2 FYNNEI. The CDR3, as DNA: TGTGCCAGCAGAATCGGGACTAGCGGCACAGATACGCAGTATTTT. This translates into CASRIGTSGTDTQYF.

This clone has only one observation. The CDR3: CASSAPGGLNYTF. The DNA of the CDR3 is TGCGCCAGCAGTGCACCAGGGGGACTGAACTACACCTTC. The rearrangement joins TRBV10-1 to TRBJ1-2; 7 positions match TRBD1. The germline V gene encodes CDR1 WNHNN and CDR2 SYGVQD (reference sequence). The CDR3 loop spans 13 amino acids. With 4 bases clipped from V and 10 bases from J, the junction kept 9 bases outside the gene matches.

The chain has TRBV30 and TRBJ1-3; D may be TRBD1 (6 bases). CDR3 length equals 17 residues. V lost 1 base, J lost 3 bases, and 19 bases lay in between. Looked up from germline, CDR1 is GTSNPN and CDR2 is SVGIG (reference sequence). The CDR3 bases are TGTGCCTGGAGTGCCCTCAAGGGACATCTTGTTGGAAACACCATATATTTT. It yields the protein CAWSALKGHLVGNTIYF.

This chain links TRBV10-2 with TRBJ2-1; D possibly corresponds to TRBD2 (6 bases). The CDR3 totals 14 residues. V shed 4 bases and J shed 4 bases, with 11 bases lying between them. Germline V gives CDR1 WSHSY, CDR2 SAAADI. The CDR3 spells CASSVAGNYNEQFF. CDR3 sequence (DNA): TGCGCCAGCAGTGTTGCGGGGAATTACAATGAGCAGTTCTTC.

The chain uses TRBV7-8 and TRBJ2-2, with TRBD1 matching over 7 bases. The CDR3 is 15 amino acids. After removal of 2 bases from V and 4 bases from J, the junction contained 4 bases not matched to a gene. CDR1 and CDR2 from the germline V gene are SGHVS and FQNEAQ. The CDR3 spells CASSLQGVLTGELFF. The CDR3 DNA reads as TGTGCCAGCAGCTTACAGGGGGTGCTCACCGGGGAGCTGTTTTTT.

The genes are TRBV18 and TRBJ2-7; perhaps TRBD1 as D (5 bases). This CDR3 spans 14 amino acids. CDR1 is KGHSH, CDR2 LQKENI, per germline. V lost 3 bases and J lost 5, with 14 bases in between. The CDR3 nucleotides read TGTGCCAGCTCACCCGCCGGCAGGGCAGACGAGCAGTACTTC. Amino acid sequence: CASSPAGRADEQYF. The full variable domain, completed using reference TRBV18 and TRBJ2-7, is NAGVMQNPRHLVRRRGQEARLRCSPMKGHSHVYWYRQLPEEGLKFMVYLQKENIIDESGMPKERFSAEFPKEGPSILRIQQVVRGDSAAYFCASSPAGRADEQYFGPGTRLTVT.

The chain couples TRBV13 to TRBJ2-1, with D maybe TRBD2 (5 bases). Trimming shortened V by 5 bases and J by 3 bases, and 8 bases separated the two germline ends. Looked up from germline, CDR1 is PRHDT and CDR2 is FYEKMQ (reference sequence). CDR3 length: 13 residues. The CDR3 DNA sequence: TGTGCCAGCAGCCCTAGCTTCTACAATGAGCAGTTCTTC. Its translation is CASSPSFYNEQFF. Looking up the rest from reference TRBV13 and TRBJ2-1 gives the full variable domain: AAGVIQSPRHLIKEKRETATLKCYPIPRHDTVYWYQQGPGQDPQFLISFYEKMQSDKGSIPDRFSAQQFSDYHSELNMSSLELGDSALYFCASSPSFYNEQFFGPGTRLTVL.

The chain joins TRBV5-5 to TRBJ2-3; a weak D match, TRBD2 (6 bases). CDR1 is SGHKS, CDR2 YYEKEE, per germline (reference sequence). The V end lost 0 bases, the J end lost 2 bases, and 10 bases lay between the germline ends. The CDR3 runs 15 residues. The CDR3 DNA is TGTGCCAGCAGCTTGGTACGCGGGAACACAGATACGCAGTATTTT. Translation: CASSLVRGNTDTQYF.

CDR3 protein: CASSFSTGAETQYF. CDR3 bases: TGCGCCAGCAGCTTCTCGACAGGAGCAGAGACCCAGTACTTC. The V call is TRBV5-1, the J call TRBJ2-5, with TRBD1 as a possible D gene (6 bases). Trimming shortened V by 2 bases and J by 4 bases, and 12 bases separated the two germline ends. Germline CDR1 and CDR2: SGHRS and YFSETQ. The length of the CDR3 is 14 residues.

This sequence joins TRBV4-2 and TRBJ1-1; D gene ambiguous. CDR3 length: 15 residues. Germline loops: CDR1 LGHNA, CDR2 YNFKEQ. V lost 3 bases to trimming and J lost 1 base, with 12 bases between them. The CDR3 DNA sequence: TGTGCCAGCAGCCATTGGAATCGGGAGAACACTGAAGCTTTCTTT. Translated: CASSHWNRENTEAFF.

This chain connects TRBV7-2 to TRBJ2-1; D unresolved. The V end lost 3 bases, the J end lost 4 bases, and 7 bases lay between the germline ends. This CDR3 has 13 residues. Germline-derived CDR1 and CDR2 are SGHTA and FQGNSA. The CDR3 protein is CASSFEIYNEQFF. In DNA, the CDR3 is TGTGCCAGCAGCTTCGAGATTTACAATGAGCAGTTCTTC.

The chain has TRBV2 and TRBJ1-5; D is perhaps TRBD1 (6 bases). Germline CDR1 and CDR2: SNHLY and FYNNEI. This CDR3 is 13 amino acids long. V lost 6 bases and J lost 3, with 9 bases in between. CDR3 in amino acids: CASSRDTNQPQHF. CDR3 in DNA: TGTGCCAGCAGCAGGGACACCAATCAGCCCCAGCATTTT.

The chain combines TRBV7-9 with TRBJ2-1; D unresolved. Germline-derived CDR1 and CDR2 are SEHNR and FQNEAQ (reference sequence). Between the trimmed V and J ends, which lost 1 base and 6 bases, there was a span of 7 bases. The CDR3 is made up of 13 amino acids. The CDR3 DNA is TGTGCCAGCAGCTTAGTATCTCCCAATGAGCAGTTCTTC. It yields the protein CASSLVSPNEQFF. Using reference TRBV7-9 and TRBJ2-1 for the parts outside the CDR3, the full variable domain is DTGVSQNPRHKITKRGQNVTFRCDPISEHNRLYWYRQTLGQGPEFLTYFQNEAQLEKSRLLSDRFSAERPKGSFSTLEIQRTEQGDSAMYLCASSLVSPNEQFFGPGTRLTVL.

This chain joins TRBV30 and TRBJ2-2, with D possibly TRBD2 on 5 matching bases. The CDR3 totals 14 residues. The germline V gene encodes CDR1 GTSNPN and CDR2 SVGIG (reference sequence). Trimming took off 2 bases at V and 7 bases at J, with 14 bases between the two ends. In DNA, the CDR3 is TGTGCCTGGAGTAGACTGGGAGAAGGCGGGGAGCTGTTTTTT. As protein: CAWSRLGEGGELFF.

This clone occurred a few times. The V and J genes are TRBV2 and TRBJ2-3; 9 positions agree with TRBD1. Germline lookup yields CDR1 SNHLY and CDR2 FYNNEI. The CDR3 consists of 14 residues. V was pared by 4 bases and J by 4 bases, with 3 bases of the junction left unmatched. CDR3 DNA: TGTGCCAGCAGTGGGGGACAGGGTCCAGATACGCAGTATTTT. Translating it yields CASSGGQGPDTQYF.

This clone was seen only a few times. This chain connects TRBV5-1 to TRBJ2-7; 7 bases align to TRBD2. This CDR3 has 15 amino acids. Per the germline V gene, CDR1 is SGHRS and CDR2 is YFSETQ. The junction had 8 bases not matched to a gene; V was cut back by 4 bases and J by 1 base. DNA for the CDR3: TGCGCCAGCAGCGGCCTCGCGGGAGTTTCCTACGAGCAGTACTTC. Encoded protein: CASSGLAGVSYEQYF.

V gene TRBV11-2 combines with J gene TRBJ2-5; 16 bases line up with TRBD2. CDR3 length equals 17 residues. Trimming at V came to 5 bases and at J to 5 bases, leaving 8 bases not matched to a gene. Germline V gene sequence: CDR1 SGHAT, CDR2 FQNNGV. CDR3 in amino acids: CASSPGTSGRAGETQYF. The CDR3 nucleotides read TGTGCCAGCAGCCCAGGGACTAGCGGGAGGGCCGGGGAGACCCAGTACTTC.

This chain joins TRBV3-1 (or the pseudogene TRBV3-2) and TRBJ2-3; D is unclear. V dropped 2 bases and J dropped 5 bases, with 11 bases sitting between them. Germline V CDR1 and CDR2: LGHDT, YNNKEL (reference sequence). The CDR3 is 14 residues long. For the CDR3, the DNA is TGTGCCAGCAGCCAACAACCGACAAGAGATACGCAGTATTTT. It yields the protein CASSQQPTRDTQYF.

The CDR3, as DNA: TGTGCCAGCAGTTACGGTCGGGGGGCGCAGGAACGAGGAAAACTGTTTTTT. It translates to CASSYGRGAQERGKLFF. The chain uses TRBV6-2 or TRBV6-3 and TRBJ1-4; tentative D call: TRBD1 (6 bases). Germline CDR1 is MNHEY and CDR2 is SVGEGT. The length of the CDR3 is 17 residues. Trimming took 2 bases from V and 10 from J, leaving 23 bases between them.

This clone appeared a single time. This chain joins TRBV4-2 and TRBJ2-7, with D possibly being TRBD2 (6 bases). The germline V and J ends were trimmed by 4 bases and 3 bases, with 37 bases remaining between them. Germline V gene lookup returns CDR1 LGHNA and CDR2 YNFKEQ. The CDR3 has 22 residues. CDR3 DNA: TGTGCCAGCAGCCCTTATAAGGCTTACCGGGACTCCGTCTATCATTTGGTCTACGAGCAGTACTTC. It specifies CASSPYKAYRDSVYHLVYEQYF.

The CDR3 coding sequence is TGTGCCAGCAAAACAGGGTACACTGAAGCTTTCTTT. This codes for CASKTGYTEAFF. The V call is TRBV28, the J call TRBJ1-1, with D possibly matching TRBD1 (6 bases). The germline gives CDR1 MDHEN, CDR2 SYDVKM. V was clipped by 7 bases and J by 3 bases, with 9 bases between them. The CDR3 length is 12 residues.

The gene calls are TRBV11-2 and TRBJ2-5; D perhaps matches TRBD2 (6 bases). The V gene's germline CDR1 is SGHAT and CDR2 FQNNGV. Deletions cut 1 base from V and 8 bases from J, with 11 bases between. The CDR3 runs 13 residues. CDR3 in amino acids: CASSLAGGGTQYF. The CDR3 DNA reads as TGTGCCAGCAGCTTAGCTGGGGGAGGCACCCAGTACTTC.

The CDR3 DNA sequence: TGCGCCAGCAGCTTGCCGGACAGGGGTAAGCAGTTCTTC. Translated: CASSLPDRGKQFF. This chain uses TRBV5-1 with TRBJ2-1; 9 bases are a match to TRBD1. V lost 1 base to trimming and J lost 11 bases; unmatched junction nucleotides: 4. CDR1 and CDR2 from the germline V gene are SGHRS and YFSETQ. The CDR3 has 13 amino acids.

The chain joins TRBV19 to TRBJ2-1, with 14 bases that match TRBD2. Germline V gene lookup returns CDR1 LNHDA and CDR2 SQIVND (reference sequence). V trimming: 8 bases; J trimming: 4 bases; junction bases outside the gene matches: 7. CDR3 length: 16 amino acids. The chain's CDR3 is CASRMTSGGEYNEQFF. CDR3 nucleotides: TGTGCCAGTCGAATGACTAGCGGGGGGGAGTACAATGAGCAGTTCTTC. The entire variable domain, with the rest obtained from reference TRBV19 and TRBJ2-1, is as follows: DGGITQSPKYLFRKEGQNVTLSCEQNLNHDAMYWYRQDPGQGLRLIYYSQIVNDFQKGDIAEGYSVSREKKESFPLTVTSAQKNPTAFYLCASRMTSGGEYNEQFFGPGTRLTVL.

This chain links TRBV9 with TRBJ2-1; TRBD2 matches 9 bases. V trimming: 0 bases; J trimming: 10 bases; junction bases outside the gene matches: 8. Per germline, CDR1 SGDLS and CDR2 YYNGEE. The CDR3 contains 15 residues. CDR3 in DNA: TGTGCCAGCAGCGTAGTGGGTAGCGGGAGCCCCGAGCAGTTCTTC. Protein product: CASSVVGSGSPEQFF.

The chain combines TRBV2 with TRBJ2-3; tentative D call: TRBD2 (6 bases). Trimming cost V 5 bases and J 2 bases, with 11 bases left between them. CDR1 SNHLY and CDR2 FYNNEI come from the germline V gene. The CDR3 consists of 14 residues. As DNA, the CDR3 is TGTGCCAGCAGTCAACGGGGGATCACAGATACGCAGTATTTT. As protein: CASSQRGITDTQYF.